What follows describes a single TCR beta chain. The antigen is undetermined. The source of the sample is a study of T cell responses to AZD1222 COVID-19 vaccine. Study conclusions and caveats: Targeting of unmutated variant regions was reportedly seen in nearly half of spike-specific TCRs. Among the donors, most were white British and more were female, and clonal diversity was possibly underestimated. Spike-specific TCR breadth and depth grew following two AZD1222 doses.

The method was immunoSEQ multiplex PCR; TCRdb's version includes in-frame clones alone and lacks a portion of them. Of 150,000 to 200,000 clones listed, 85% to 95% are singletons. Germline trimming cut 5 bases from V and 6 bases from J; bases unmatched to any gene: 7. In germline, CDR1 is SQVTM, CDR2 ANQGSEA. This CDR3 has 13 residues. The genes are TRBV29-1 and TRBJ1-3; 7 bases align to TRBD1. The sample here was peripheral blood, taken on day 0 of AZD1222 vaccination. This sequence originates from an adult in good health. The CDR3 DNA is TGCAGCGTTCGACAGGGTAACAAAAACACCATATATTTT. Protein: CSVRQGNKNTIYF. Full variable domain (rest looked up from reference TRBV29-1 and TRBJ1-3): SAVISQKPSRDICQRGTSLTIQCQVDSQVTMMFWYRQQPGQSLTLIATANQGSEATYESGFVIDKFPISRPNLTFSTLTVSNMSPEDSSIYLCSVRQGNKNTIYFGEGSWLTVV.